This entry describes one T cell receptor beta chain. Its target antigen remains unknown. Germline and junction disagree at one end, which may indicate a read error. The germline V gene specifies MNHEY as CDR1 and SVGEGT as CDR2. The CDR3, cysteine through phenylalanine, is 15 amino acids long. Kept here is only the CDR3 DNA, which spans 45 bases and is read in frame from base 1. Libraries of naive CD8 T cells were generated from about 21,000 to 970,000 sorted cells, with 10%, 30% or 50% of the purified RNA used. Naive CD8 T cells were FACS-sorted as CD8+CD4-CCR7+CD45RA+ on a BD FACSAria II into RLT Plus buffer. To test detection sensitivity, Jurkat RNA equivalent to roughly eleven TCR copies was spiked into samples of roughly 18,000-1,000,000 naive CD8 T cells. CD8 T cells were enriched with RosetteSep CD8+ T Cell Enrichment Cocktail and Ficoll-Paque, followed by ACK red cell lysis. This sample is drawn from a study of molecular identifiers for immune sequencing clone quantification (dated by TCRdb to the late 2010s). Study-wide context: For a replicate experiment, RNA from roughly 21,000 or 96,000 naive CD8 T cells was divided into five aliquots, and four of the five aliquots were sequenced. This methods study used CD8 T cells to benchmark TCR RNA copy counting and molecular-identifier clustering-based TCR repertoire sequencing (MIDCIRS).

Results the study describes overall, beyond this receptor: Spiked-in Jurkat TCR RNA equal to a single cell's worth was reported to be detectable even within 1,100,000 naive CD8 T cells. Spiked-in Jurkat TCR RNA (around nine copies' worth), which is not part of the donor repertoire, was contained in the naive libraries. Modeling gave about three recovered TCR RNA copies per cell versus approximately 9 by digital PCR, implying around 33% capture efficiency. The sizes of highly expanded clones could end up underestimated when identical TCR molecules share a barcode. In CMV-specific effector cells, clones with more than 20 RNA copies contained over 97% of molecules, whereas in naive cells such clones contained under 1% of molecules. When barcode sub-clustering was left out, chimeric consensus sequences inflated TCR diversity, with chimeras reaching as high as 47%.

The protocol used for the library was PCR. The listed sequencing device is NextSeq 500. Bulk TCR libraries were made following a previously described method, with the TCR primers given in Table S5. Total RNA was purified with the Qiagen AllPrep DNA/RNA kit. Before analysis, reads from multiple sequencing runs of the same library were pooled. Turning to the authors' computational methods: Only reads with exact TCR constant sequence were kept, trimmed to 150 nt, and grouped by their 12-nt molecular barcodes. Reads in each barcode group were sub-clustered using a 15% Levenshtein threshold, and a quality-weighted consensus sequence was built for each RNA molecule. Non-functional sequences were discarded, and so were lower-count sequences lying one edit away from another sequence. Based on a fit of two negative binomial distributions, barcode sub-clusters having less than 20% of the maximum read count were discarded. TCRdb ran its own pipeline on the public reads, namely fastp trimming at Q25 and MiXCR clone calling, and kept in-frame beta chains. Each entry is one CDR3 protein sequence, shown with its most common DNA and genes. TCRdb, not the authors, supplied the V and J calls. For this sample there are more than 450,000 distinct CDR3 sequences; around 25% appear just once. Together, the top ten hold 0.76% of the sample.

The sample was naive CD8+ T cells from blood, with Jurkat cell RNA spiked in. The cell subset or site label corresponds to: FACS-sorted CD8+CD4-CCR7+CD45RA+ naive T cells. This receptor was obtained from a human donor in good health. Some libraries in this study had Jurkat cell RNA spiked in. The chain employs TRBV6-2 or TRBV6-3 and TRBJ1-1; the D gene remains uncertain. The nucleotides read TGTGCCAGCAGCCCCATGGGAATTTTGAACACTGCAGCTTTCTTT. Translation gives CASSPMGILNTAAFF.